This T cell receptor beta chain came from a study of early T cells in non-severe SARS-CoV-2 infection. Study-level information: The input, bulk RNA from unsorted whole blood, was sequenced, and chains were unpaired. Findings and caveats of the study: Matches to VDJdb favored anti-spike CD8 responses and missed private and CD4 specificities.

Germline CDR1 and CDR2: SQVTM and ANQGSEA. Trimming pared 3 bases from V and 7 bases from J, leaving 16 bases between. The CDR3 sequence is 14 residues long. Unique molecular identifier tags were affixed to discrete cDNA molecules. TCRdb independently ran MiXCR on the 5' RACE reads; one entry per CDR3 protein. Of more than 80,000 distinct CDR3 sequences in the sample, around 15% are singletons; the top ten hold 6.5% to 8.5%. This clonotype was found many times. Antigen: not known. The sequencing input was whole blood. The chain recombines TRBV29-1 with TRBJ2-1; D ambiguous. This receptor was identified in an adult who was a healthcare worker with PCR-confirmed SARS-CoV-2 infection or an uninfected control (not recorded which). The DNA for the CDR3 is TGCAGCGTTGAGGGCGGAGAGGCAGGAAATGAGCAGTTCTTC. Translating gives CSVEGGEAGNEQFF.